This TCR beta chain is drawn from a study of shared clonotypes between healthy human individuals. Study-level results: Investigators collected only blood, and repertoires in tissues likely differ. Among the subsets, naive ones generally showed larger estimated richness than memory ones.

Comment on this clone: The antigen is not known.

Germline assignment: CDR1 MDHEN and CDR2 SYDVKM. Trimming shortened V by 11 bases and J by 8 bases, and 18 bases separated the two germline ends. The CDR3 is 13 amino acids. Sequencing used immunoSEQ multiplex PCR; TCRdb keeps in-frame clones, though not all of them. This table has some 350,000 clones, about 74% appearing once. The rearrangement uses TRBV28 and TRBJ1-4, with D possibly TRBD1 on 6 matching bases. The sample consisted of memory CD4+ T cells sorted from blood. This sample's subset: CD45RA-negative fraction. The sequence derives from a man aged 25 to 40 in good health. The CDR3 here is CAALEQGVEKLFF. The CDR3, as DNA: TGTGCCGCTTTAGAACAGGGTGTCGAAAAACTGTTTTTT.